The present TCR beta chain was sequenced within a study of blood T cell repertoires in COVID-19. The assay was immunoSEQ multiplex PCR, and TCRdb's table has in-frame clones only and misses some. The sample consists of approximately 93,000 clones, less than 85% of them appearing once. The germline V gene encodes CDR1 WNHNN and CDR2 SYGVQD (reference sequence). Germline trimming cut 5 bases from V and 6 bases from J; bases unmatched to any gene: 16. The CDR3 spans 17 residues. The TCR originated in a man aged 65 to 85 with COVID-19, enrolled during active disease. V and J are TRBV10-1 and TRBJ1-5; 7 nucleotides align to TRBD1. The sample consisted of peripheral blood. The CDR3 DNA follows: TGCGCCAGCAGTATCTCAGCAACCGACAGGGAAGGTCAGCCCCAGCATTTT. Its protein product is CASSISATDREGQPQHF.